This passage covers 24 T cell receptor beta chains from one sample sequenced in a study of T cells in tuberculosis. Sequencing used immunoSEQ multiplex PCR; TCRdb keeps in-frame clones, though not all of them. This sample has over 25,000 clones, with nearly 90% found just once. The specimen sequenced was PBMCs. Receptors originate from a donor aged 10 to 29 with latent tuberculosis or without tuberculosis infection.

The chain recombines TRBV6-6 with TRBJ1-3, with D hard to call. Deletions cut 7 bases from V and 6 bases from J, with 10 bases between. Germline CDR1 and CDR2: MNHNY and SVGAGI (reference sequence). The CDR3 runs to 12 residues. The CDR3: CASNTQLNTIYF. The CDR3 DNA reads TGTGCCAGCAATACACAGTTAAACACCATATATTTT.

V is TRBV19 and J is TRBJ1-1; D is perhaps TRBD1 (6 bases). The CDR3 contains 14 residues. Trimming left V 5 bases short and J 0 bases short, with 10 bases between. CDR1 LNHDA and CDR2 SQIVND come from the germline V gene (reference sequence). The CDR3 loop reads CASSQQGLNTEAFF. In DNA, the CDR3 is TGTGCCAGTAGTCAGCAGGGGCTGAACACTGAAGCTTTCTTT. The whole variable domain, remainder taken from reference TRBV19 and TRBJ1-1, is DGGITQSPKYLFRKEGQNVTLSCEQNLNHDAMYWYRQDPGQGLRLIYYSQIVNDFQKGDIAEGYSVSREKKESFPLTVTSAQKNPTAFYLCASSQQGLNTEAFFGQGTRLTVV.

V is TRBV27 and J is TRBJ1-6; TRBD1 matches at 10 bases. Germline V lookup: CDR1 MNHEY, CDR2 SMNVEV (reference sequence). V shed 7 bases, J shed 4 bases, and the junction held 4 bases outside the gene matches. The CDR3 runs to 15 residues. In nucleotides, the CDR3 is TGTGCCAGCAATTCGGACAGGGGGTATAATTCACCCCTCCACTTT. Its protein is CASNSDRGYNSPLHF.

Of note for this clone: At one of its ends the junction is not consistent with the germline gene, which may arise from a read error. The chain carries TRBV6-1 and TRBJ2-1; TRBD2 matches 11 bases. The CDR3 is 15 amino acids. Germline V lookup: CDR1 MNHNS, CDR2 SASEGT. CDR3 sequence (DNA): TGTGCCAGCAGCGAAGCTAGCGGGGGGTACAATGAGCAGTTCTTC. It encodes CASSEASGGYNEQFF.

This chain joins TRBV28 and TRBJ1-1; D is unclear. CDR1 and CDR2 from the germline V gene are MDHEN and SYDVKM. This CDR3 region has 17 residues. V lost 0 bases, J lost 1 base, and 15 bases lay in between. Here the CDR3 reads CASSLWGHYSRNTEAFF. CDR3 bases: TGTGCCAGCAGTTTATGGGGTCATTACAGCCGGAACACTGAAGCTTTCTTT. Full variable domain (rest looked up from reference TRBV28 and TRBJ1-1): DVKVTQSSRYLVKRTGEKVFLECVQDMDHENMFWYRQDPGLGLRLIYFSYDVKMKEKGDIPEGYSVSREKKERFSLILESASTNQTSMYLCASSLWGHYSRNTEAFFGQGTRLTVV.

This clone was detected a few times. The chain carries TRBV12-1 and TRBJ2-7; TRBD2 is the table's D call, not checked against the DNA. TRBV12-1 is reported as a pseudogene. CDR3 length equals 11 residues. CDR3: CATPSSYEQYF. The CDR3 nucleotides read TGTGCCACTCCGAGCTCCTACGAGCAGTACTTC.

J is TRBJ1-5 and V is TRBV14, with 7 bases that match TRBD1. CDR1 SGHDN and CDR2 FVKESK come from the germline V gene. The CDR3 has 14 amino acids. Trimming removed 9 bases from V and 2 bases from J; junction bases left unmatched: 7. The CDR3 region is CASSRGGGNQPQHF. The CDR3 bases are TGTGCCAGTAGCAGGGGGGGTGGCAATCAGCCCCAGCATTTT.

Only one count was recorded for this clone. The chain has TRBV4-1 and TRBJ1-2; weak D call: TRBD1 (6 bases). CDR1 and CDR2 from the germline V gene are MGHRA and YSYEKL. This CDR3 comprises 17 residues. V lost 0 bases to trimming and J lost 4 bases, with 18 bases between them. The CDR3 sequence: CASSQEQGTRFVYGYTF. CDR3 nucleotide sequence: TGCGCCAGCAGCCAAGAACAGGGTACCCGATTCGTCTATGGCTACACCTTC.

This clone was counted once. V is TRBV4-3 and J is TRBJ2-2; D is undetermined. The germline gives CDR1 LGHNA, CDR2 YSLEER. The CDR3 totals 14 residues. The V and J ends lost 0 bases and 3 bases respectively, with 5 bases between them. CDR3 in amino acids: CASSQELDTGELFF. The CDR3 region has the DNA TGCGCCAGCAGCCAAGAATTAGACACCGGGGAGCTGTTTTTT.

V gene TRBV5-1 combines with J gene TRBJ2-3, with a weak D call TRBD2 (6 bases). Trimming removed 6 bases from V and 0 bases from J, with 20 bases in between. The CDR3 has 17 amino acids. Germline loops: CDR1 SGHRS, CDR2 YFSETQ. The CDR3 loop is CASTETRRTTSTDTQYF. As DNA, the CDR3 is TGCGCCAGCACGGAGACACGGCGGACTACTAGCACAGATACGCAGTATTTT.

V usage is TRBV5-5 and J usage is TRBJ1-1; D ambiguous. Trimming cost V 3 bases and J 1 base, with 16 bases left between them. In germline, CDR1 is SGHKS, CDR2 YYEKEE (reference sequence). CDR3 length: 16 residues. CDR3 DNA sequence: TGTGCCAGCAGCTCTATCCTGGGGAGCCCGAACACTGAAGCTTTCTTT. Protein: CASSSILGSPNTEAFF. The full variable domain, its missing parts supplied by reference TRBV5-5 and TRBJ1-1, is DAGVTQSPTHLIKTRGQQVTLRCSPISGHKSVSWYQQVLGQGPQFIFQYYEKEERGRGNFPDRFSARQFPNYSSELNVNALLLGDSALYLCASSSILGSPNTEAFFGQGTRLTVV.

This chain connects TRBV6-5 to TRBJ2-5; TRBD2 matches at 7 bases. Germline CDR1 MNHEY, CDR2 SVGAGI. V trimming: 6 bases; J trimming: 5 bases; junction bases outside the gene matches: 12. The CDR3 has 15 amino acids. The CDR3 loop reads CASSNPGLIGETQYF. The CDR3 DNA sequence: TGTGCCAGCAGCAATCCGGGACTAATAGGGGAGACCCAGTACTTC.

The chain has TRBV13 and TRBJ2-1, with D possibly TRBD1 on 5 matching bases. Trimming took 2 bases from V and 10 from J, leaving 12 bases between them. In germline, CDR1 is PRHDT, CDR2 FYEKMQ (reference sequence). CDR3 length: 13 amino acids. CDR3 bases: TGTGCCAGCAGCTTAATCAGGGATCAGGAGCAGTTCTTC. This codes for CASSLIRDQEQFF.

This chain uses TRBV7-7 with TRBJ2-5, with 8 bases matching TRBD2. Per germline, CDR1 SSHAT and CDR2 FNYEAQ (reference sequence). V gave up 0 bases and J gave up 5 bases; unmatched junction bases: 5. The CDR3 contains 15 residues. The CDR3 DNA is TGTGCCAGCAGCTTAGCGCGTGGCGGGGGGGAGACCCAGTACTTC. It yields the protein CASSLARGGGETQYF. The whole variable domain, remainder taken from reference TRBV7-7 and TRBJ2-5, is GAGVSQSPRYKVTKRGQDVTLRCDPISSHATLYWYQQALGQGPEFLTYFNYEAQPDKSGLPSDRFSAERPEGSISTLTIQRTEQRDSAMYRCASSLARGGGETQYFGPGTRLLVL.

V and J are TRBV2 and TRBJ2-1; the match to TRBD2 covers 7 bases. Germline V lookup: CDR1 SNHLY, CDR2 FYNNEI. The junction had 3 bases not matched to a gene; V was cut back by 0 bases and J by 1 base. This CDR3 has 16 residues. The CDR3 DNA follows: TGTGCCAGCAGTGAAGCGGAAGCGGGATCCTACAATGAGCAGTTCTTC. Translation gives CASSEAEAGSYNEQFF.

J is TRBJ2-5 and V is TRBV5-1; possible D gene TRBD2, 6 bases. Germline V gene sequence: CDR1 SGHRS, CDR2 YFSETQ. CDR3 size: 15 residues. With 0 bases removed from V and 0 bases from J, the gap between germline ends came to 9 bases. The CDR3 region is CASSLAGTHQETQYF. For the CDR3, the DNA is TGCGCCAGCAGCTTGGCAGGGACTCACCAAGAGACCCAGTACTTC.

V gene TRBV19 combines with J gene TRBJ1-6, with 10 bases identical to TRBD1. V lost 6 bases to trimming and J lost 16 bases; unmatched junction nucleotides: 18. The length of the CDR3 is 16 residues. Germline CDR1 is LNHDA and CDR2 is SQIVND (reference sequence). CDR3 residues: CASSERSGTGDYRLHF. The CDR3 region has the DNA TGTGCCAGTAGCGAACGATCCGGGACAGGGGACTACAGGCTCCACTTT.

The chain employs TRBV15 and TRBJ1-2; TRBD1 is a possible D gene (5 bases). The germline V gene has CDR1 LNHNV and CDR2 YYDKDF (reference sequence). Deletions cut 1 base from V and 3 bases from J, with 9 bases between. CDR3 size: 14 residues. CDR3 DNA sequence: TGTGCCACCAGCAGAGCAGGGAACTACTATGGCTACACCTTC. Protein product: CATSRAGNYYGYTF.

This chain uses TRBV10-3 with TRBJ2-3, with 7 positions matching TRBD2. The V gene's germline CDR1 is ENHRY and CDR2 SYGVKD. The J segment lost 5 bases and the V segment lost 3 bases, leaving 8 bases of the junction unmatched. The CDR3 totals 15 residues. The CDR3 spells CAISDYGGRVDTQYF. CDR3 coding DNA: TGTGCCATCAGTGATTACGGGGGGAGGGTAGATACGCAGTATTTT.

The sample holds one count of this clone. J is TRBJ1-2 and V is TRBV27; TRBD1 agrees at 8 bases. The V and J ends lost 4 bases and 4 bases, in that order; junction bases with no gene match: 5. Germline CDR1 MNHEY, CDR2 SMNVEV (reference sequence). This CDR3 is 14 amino acids long. The CDR3 here is CASSSPTGGYGYTF. CDR3 bases: TGTGCCAGCAGTTCTCCTACAGGGGGCTATGGCTACACCTTC.

The chain carries TRBV2 and TRBJ1-2; TRBD1 agrees at 8 bases. Germline assignment: CDR1 SNHLY and CDR2 FYNNEI. The CDR3 loop spans 14 amino acids. After removal of 5 bases from V and 7 bases from J, the junction contained 9 bases not matched to a gene. The CDR3 DNA sequence: TGTGCCAGCAGTTCAGGACAGGGAGAATCTGGCTACACCTTC. It yields the protein CASSSGQGESGYTF.

The CDR3 sequence: CASSYGGDGEQFF. CDR3 bases: TGCGCCAGCAGCTACGGGGGGGACGGTGAGCAGTTCTTC. The chain has TRBV5-1 and TRBJ2-1, with 8 positions matching TRBD2. Germline V lookup: CDR1 SGHRS, CDR2 YFSETQ. V was pared by 3 bases and J by 9 bases, with 5 bases of the junction left unmatched. This CDR3 has 13 amino acids.

The V and J genes are TRBV7-8 and TRBJ2-2, with D unclear. The CDR3 contains 14 residues. In germline, CDR1 is SGHVS, CDR2 FQNEAQ. V was cut by 5 bases and J by 1 base, with 8 bases left in between. CDR3 DNA sequence: TGTGCCAGCAGCCCGAACATGAACACCGGGGAGCTGTTTTTT. Protein: CASSPNMNTGELFF.

The J gene is TRBJ1-1, the V gene TRBV5-1; possibly TRBD1 for D (5 bases). CDR1 is SGHRS, CDR2 YFSETQ, per germline. This CDR3 has 14 amino acids. With 4 bases removed from V and 1 base from J, the gap between germline ends came to 11 bases. This chain's CDR3 is CASSTPDRNTEAFF. CDR3 nucleotides: TGCGCCAGCAGCACCCCCGACAGGAACACTGAAGCTTTCTTT.